The 27 T cell receptor beta chains below were found in one sample sequenced in a study of T cell responses to AZD1222 COVID-19 vaccine (TCRdb year 2021). The receptor library was made with the immunoSEQ multiplex PCR assay. The table comes from immuneACCESS by way of TCRdb, which keeps in-frame sequences with V and J called. Part of the clones is missing from these tables; in studies checked, under half for an unresolved V gene and the rest for unknown reasons. The table for this sample lists roughly 130,000 clones; around 90% of them were counted only once. The top ten clonotypes cover roughly 4% of the sample. Read against the paper, the sample's time point label means: about 28 days (+/-7) after the second vaccine dose. The specimen was peripheral blood, collected 28 days after the second AZD1222 dose. The receptors come from an adult who received the AZD1222 COVID-19 vaccine.

The chain has TRBV15 and TRBJ1-4; D is undetermined. This CDR3 is 15 amino acids long. The V and J ends lost 5 bases and 8 bases respectively, with 18 bases between them. CDR1 and CDR2 (germline): LNHNV, YYDKDF (reference sequence). The CDR3 sequence is CATSPSPGLGEKLFF. The CDR3 DNA follows: TGTGCCACCAGCCCCTCCCCAGGCCTCGGAGAAAAACTGTTTTTT.

The V gene is TRBV4-1, the J gene TRBJ2-1; D remains unclear. In germline, CDR1 is MGHRA, CDR2 YSYEKL. Trimming left V 1 base short and J 4 bases short, with 14 bases between. The CDR3 has 16 amino acids. CDR3 nucleotide sequence: TGCGCCAGCAGCCAAGCTCCAGCGCCATCTTACAATGAGCAGTTCTTC. Translated, it gives CASSQAPAPSYNEQFF.

The chain recombines TRBV3-1 (or the pseudogene TRBV3-2) with TRBJ2-7, with 16 nucleotides matching TRBD2. The trim removed 5 bases at V and 6 bases at J, leaving 4 bases unmatched. The CDR3 is 15 amino acids. Germline assignment: CDR1 LGHDT and CDR2 YNNKEL (reference sequence). The CDR3 loop reads CASSFGTSGRGEQYF. Written as DNA, the CDR3 is TGTGCCAGCAGCTTCGGGACTAGCGGGAGGGGCGAGCAGTACTTC.

The rearrangement links TRBV7-2 to TRBJ1-3; D unclear. CDR1 and CDR2 from the germline V gene are SGHTA and FQGNSA. The CDR3 is made up of 13 amino acids. V lost 4 bases to trimming and J lost 1 base, with 5 bases between them. The CDR3 is CASSSVSGNTIYF. As DNA, the CDR3 is TGTGCCAGCAGCTCCGTGTCTGGAAACACCATATATTTT.

The V call is TRBV18, the J call TRBJ2-2; D not resolved. The CDR3 covers 11 residues. Germline V gene sequence: CDR1 KGHSH, CDR2 LQKENI. The germline V and J ends were trimmed by 4 bases and 5 bases, with 2 bases remaining between them. CDR3 nucleotides: TGTGCCAGCTCACTGACCGGGGAGCTGTTTTTT. This gives the protein CASSLTGELFF.

Concerning this clone itself: At the DNA level, this CDR3 is encoded by other sequences in the same sample as well. This chain joins TRBV4-1 and TRBJ1-2; 10 nucleotides agree with TRBD1. Germline V gene sequence: CDR1 MGHRA, CDR2 YSYEKL. V was pared by 0 bases and J by 4 bases, with 2 bases of the junction left unmatched. The CDR3 extends over 15 amino acids. CDR3 DNA sequence: TGCGCCAGCAGCCAAGAGGGACAGGGGCTCTATGGCTACACCTTC. Residues: CASSQEGQGLYGYTF.

The genes are TRBV6-5 and TRBJ2-3, with D hard to call. The V gene's germline CDR1 is MNHEY and CDR2 SVGAGI. The CDR3 extends over 14 amino acids. The V end lost 2 bases, the J end lost 4 bases, and 10 bases lay between the germline ends. The CDR3 protein is CASSYAAIADTQYF. The DNA of the CDR3 is TGTGCCAGCAGTTACGCGGCGATAGCAGATACGCAGTATTTT.

The chain uses TRBV5-1 and TRBJ1-3; 7 bases map to TRBD1. V lost 3 bases and J lost 2; bases outside the gene matches: 5. The CDR3 extends over 15 amino acids. The V gene's germline CDR1 is SGHRS and CDR2 YFSETQ. Here the CDR3 reads CASSSGQIPGNTIYF. The CDR3 DNA follows: TGCGCCAGCAGCTCGGGACAGATTCCTGGAAACACCATATATTTT.

This clone was seen once. The V and J genes are TRBV12-5 and TRBJ2-5; D could derive from TRBD1 or TRBD2 (5 bases each). Trimming pared 4 bases from V and 5 bases from J, leaving 14 bases between. The CDR3 spans 14 residues. Germline lookup yields CDR1 LGHNT and CDR2 FRNRAP. The CDR3 here is CASGSLRDPETQYF. The DNA of the CDR3 is TGTGCTAGTGGTTCGCTCCGGGACCCTGAGACCCAGTACTTC.

This clone was observed a single time. The chain couples TRBV25-1 to TRBJ2-2, with a weak D call TRBD2 (5 bases). CDR1 and CDR2 (germline): MGHDK, SYGVNS. V was pared by 1 base and J by 3 bases, with 6 bases between. The CDR3 length is 14 residues. In DNA, the CDR3 is TGTGCCAGCAGTGAATGGGGAGACACCGGGGAGCTGTTTTTT. Amino acids: CASSEWGDTGELFF.

J is TRBJ1-2 and V is TRBV19; possibly TRBD1 for D (6 bases). V was clipped by 4 bases and J by 1 base, with 10 bases between them. This CDR3 is built from 14 residues. Germline V gene sequence: CDR1 LNHDA, CDR2 SQIVND (reference sequence). The CDR3 DNA reads TGTGCCAGTAGTAGATCGGGACATAACTATGGCTACACCTTC. This codes for CASSRSGHNYGYTF.

The chain recombines TRBV14 with TRBJ2-7; no reliable D call. The V end was cut by 4 bases, the J end by 2 bases, with 12 bases between. The CDR3 runs 14 residues. The germline gives CDR1 SGHDN, CDR2 FVKESK. The CDR3 sequence: CASSPLGETYEQYF. The DNA for the CDR3 is TGTGCCAGCAGCCCCCTCGGAGAGACCTACGAGCAGTACTTC.

The rearrangement links TRBV12-3 or TRBV12-4 to TRBJ1-1, with D perhaps matching TRBD1 (5 bases). There are 12 residues in the CDR3. The V gene lost 7 bases and the J gene lost 8 bases, with 14 bases spanning the gap. The CDR3 is CASNAGGSEAFF. The CDR3 region has the DNA TGTGCCAGCAACGCCGGGGGAAGCGAAGCTTTCTTT.

The chain combines TRBV15 with TRBJ1-4; D ambiguous. V shed 3 bases and J shed 8 bases, with 13 bases lying between them. The CDR3 consists of 14 residues. From germline, CDR1 is LNHNV and CDR2 YYDKDF (reference sequence). CDR3 in DNA: TGTGCCACCAGCAGGTCCATCGATCGAGAAAAACTGTTTTTT. Encoded protein: CATSRSIDREKLFF.

The CDR3 reads CASSEQAEYGYTF. For the CDR3, the DNA is TGTGCCAGCAGTGAACAGGCTGAATACGGCTACACCTTC. V gene TRBV6-1 combines with J gene TRBJ1-2; D call uncertain. V lost 2 bases and J 8 bases, leaving 12 bases between the germline ends. Germline CDR1 is MNHNS and CDR2 is SASEGT. This CDR3 comprises 13 residues.

Comment on this clone: This sample includes further DNA sequences coding for the same CDR3. V usage is TRBV5-1 and J usage is TRBJ1-5; TRBD1 is a possible D gene (5 bases). The CDR3 runs to 14 residues. V was pared by 5 bases and J by 2 bases, with 11 bases between. The germline CDR1 and CDR2 sequences are SGHRS and YFSETQ. The CDR3 nucleotides are TGCGCCAGCAGTCCTGGGACTGGCAATCAGCCCCAGCATTTT. It is translated as CASSPGTGNQPQHF.

This sequence joins TRBV19 and TRBJ2-7; the D gene could be TRBD1 or TRBD2 (5 bases each). V was pared by 5 bases and J by 0 bases, with 11 bases between. The germline gives CDR1 LNHDA, CDR2 SQIVND (reference sequence). The CDR3 loop spans 14 amino acids. In nucleotides, the CDR3 is TGTGCCAGTAGTCCCGGGACGGACTCCTACGAGCAGTACTTC. It is translated as CASSPGTDSYEQYF.

V usage is TRBV3-1 (or the pseudogene TRBV3-2) and J usage is TRBJ2-5, with D hard to call. The CDR3 has 13 residues. Germline V gene lookup returns CDR1 LGHDT and CDR2 YNNKEL (reference sequence). V lost 4 bases and J 2 bases, leaving 8 bases between the germline ends. The CDR3 here is CASSRGIQETQYF. The DNA of the CDR3 is TGTGCCAGCAGCCGCGGAATTCAAGAGACCCAGTACTTC.

The gene calls are TRBV11-2 and TRBJ2-7, with 8 bases aligning to TRBD1. CDR3 length equals 13 residues. Germline loops: CDR1 SGHAT, CDR2 FQNNGV. With V trimmed by 5 bases and J by 9 bases, 9 bases remained unmatched. The CDR3 reads CASSGQGAAVQYF. For the CDR3, the DNA is TGTGCCAGCAGCGGCCAGGGGGCTGCTGTGCAGTACTTC.

The J gene is TRBJ1-1, the V gene TRBV7-8; unclear D gene. The CDR3 consists of 14 residues. Germline V gene lookup returns CDR1 SGHVS and CDR2 FQNEAQ. Trimming cost V 6 bases and J 6 bases, with 17 bases left between them. CDR3 in DNA: TGTGCCAGCAGTCCGGGGATCGCCTGGGCTGAAGCTTTCTTT. It yields the protein CASSPGIAWAEAFF.

The genes are TRBV28 and TRBJ1-5; TRBD1 is a possible D gene (6 bases). Germline CDR1 and CDR2: MDHEN and SYDVKM. This CDR3 is 15 amino acids long. V dropped 8 bases and J dropped 0 bases, with 14 bases sitting between them. CDR3 loop: CASRSPGDSNQPQHF. The DNA for the CDR3 is TGTGCCAGCCGGAGCCCAGGGGATAGCAATCAGCCCCAGCATTTT.

The chain has TRBV18 and TRBJ2-1, with D maybe TRBD2 (6 bases). Trimming stripped 0 bases from V and 6 bases from J, with 9 bases between. Germline lookup yields CDR1 KGHSH and CDR2 LQKENI. This CDR3 is built from 14 residues. The CDR3 loop reads CASSPPVGGNEQFF. CDR3 bases: TGTGCCAGCTCACCACCGGTGGGGGGCAATGAGCAGTTCTTC. Full variable domain (rest looked up from reference TRBV18 and TRBJ2-1): NAGVMQNPRHLVRRRGQEARLRCSPMKGHSHVYWYRQLPEEGLKFMVYLQKENIIDESGMPKERFSAEFPKEGPSILRIQQVVRGDSAAYFCASSPPVGGNEQFFGPGTRLTVL.

Details on this clone: The junction and the germline gene differ at one end; a read error may be behind it. The J gene is TRBJ2-1, the V gene TRBV7-2; D not resolved. CDR1 is SGHTA and CDR2 is FQGNSA in the germline V gene. The CDR3 is 13 amino acids. The CDR3 DNA is TGTGCCAGCAGCTTAGCGCACTACAAAGAGCAGTTCTTC. Its translation is CASSLAHYKEQFF. The whole variable domain, remainder taken from reference TRBV7-2 and TRBJ2-1, is GAGVSQSPSNKVTEKGKDVELRCDPISGHTALYWYRQSLGQGLEFLIYFQGNSAPDKSGLPSDRFSAERTGGSVSTLTIQRTQQEDSAVYLCASSLAHYKEQFFGPGTRLTVL.

This rearrangement joins TRBV15 to TRBJ2-5; possible D gene TRBD1, 6 bases. The CDR3 loop spans 15 amino acids. Trimming took 3 bases from V and 2 from J, leaving 13 bases between them. Germline V gene sequence: CDR1 LNHNV, CDR2 YYDKDF (reference sequence). CDR3 amino acids: CATSSPQGSQETQYF. CDR3 DNA sequence: TGTGCCACCAGCAGTCCACAGGGCTCACAAGAGACCCAGTACTTC.

The table lists this clone with a count of one. This chain connects TRBV18 to TRBJ1-2; no firm D call. Trimming removed 3 bases at V and 8 bases at J, with 10 bases between. There are 12 residues in the CDR3. CDR1 and CDR2 from the germline V gene are KGHSH and LQKENI. The CDR3 protein is CASSPRSLGYTF. For the CDR3, the DNA is TGTGCCAGCTCACCTAGGTCCCTGGGCTACACCTTC.

The chain is built from TRBV15 and TRBJ1-1; tentatively, D is TRBD1 (5 bases). CDR1 LNHNV and CDR2 YYDKDF come from the germline V gene (reference sequence). This CDR3 contains 13 residues. Trimming pared 4 bases from V and 5 bases from J, leaving 11 bases between. DNA of the CDR3: TGTGCCACCAGCATACCGGGGGTAACTGAAGCTTTCTTT. Amino acids: CATSIPGVTEAFF.

The chain joins TRBV7-9 to TRBJ1-5; 8 bases line up with TRBD1. CDR1 and CDR2 (germline): SEHNR, FQNEAQ (reference sequence). The length of the CDR3 is 15 residues. The V segment lost 5 bases and the J segment 2 bases; nucleotides outside the gene matches: 5. CDR3 protein: CASSTETGGNQPQHF. CDR3 bases: TGTGCCAGCAGCACAGAGACAGGGGGCAATCAGCCCCAGCATTTT.